The sequence of this TCR beta chain was determined in a study of PD-1 blockade in classical Hodgkin lymphoma. Overall study results and limits: Some patients began nivolumab under 1 year after ASCT. These patients were excluded from later analyses.

As for this clone: The antigen is not known.

Time point described: cycle 4 day 1 (C4D1), after 6 weeks of nivolumab. Every patient experienced relapse after autologous stem cell transplantation, and brentuximab vedotin exposure varied. It was by magnetic negative selection that CD4+ T cells were purified from thawed PBMCs. The assay was immunoSEQ multiplex PCR, and TCRdb's table has in-frame clones only and misses some. Counted here are fewer than 35,000 clones, around four fifths occurring once; the ten biggest clones make up around 0.85%. The V gene's germline CDR1 is GTSNPN and CDR2 SVGIG (reference sequence). V lost 2 bases and J lost 4; bases outside the gene matches: 4. This CDR3 contains 14 residues.

The receptor comes from a human donor with classical Hodgkin lymphoma. This chain uses TRBV30 with TRBJ1-4; 7 bases line up with TRBD1. Sequenced material: CD4+ T cells from blood, taken before the fourth cycle of nivolumab. CDR3 nucleotides: TGTGCCTGGAGTTGGGACAGAGTTAATGAAAAACTGTTTTTT. As protein: CAWSWDRVNEKLFF.